Described below is a single T cell receptor beta chain sequence and its context. The sample comes from a study of blood T cells in healthy people across ages. This CDR3 has 13 residues. Trimming shortened V by 6 bases and J by 2 bases, and 11 bases separated the two germline ends. Germline loops: CDR1 ENHRY, CDR2 SYGVKD. The use of a sample-barcoded 5' primer and a J-beta primer mix characterized a second PCR of roughly 7 to 11 cycles. Each CDR3 protein is one row after TCRdb ran MiXCR on the 5' RACE reads. Altogether 1,500,000 or so distinct CDR3 sequences are present, about 42% being singletons, with the ten largest covering about 4%.

The chain has TRBV10-3 and TRBJ2-7; TRBD1 or TRBD2 may be the D gene (6 bases each). Sequencing was performed on blood. This clonotype was sampled from a young woman in good health. The CDR3 spells CAIRGGYTYEQYF. CDR3 in DNA: TGTGCCATCAGAGGGGGGTACACCTACGAGCAGTACTTC.